Reported below is one T cell receptor (beta chain). The target antigen is unknown. The sample is drawn from a study of blood T cells in healthy people across ages. Study as a whole: Per two T cells, template switching captured roughly one barcoded beta molecule.

In germline, CDR1 is MDHEN, CDR2 SYDVKM. Trimming took off 2 bases at V and 4 bases at J, with 15 bases between the two ends. This CDR3 is built from 16 residues. Overall study results and limits: Reliance upon unsorted PBMCs precluded definitive naive versus antigen-experienced comparison.

The second PCR ran roughly 6 to 11 cycles with a sample-barcoded 5' primer and J-beta primers. TCRdb redid the calling of the 5' RACE reads with MiXCR, one entry per CDR3 protein. The repertoire holds roughly 1 million distinct CDR3 sequences, about 23% seen once, with approximately 0.7% in the top ten. Isolating PBMCs gave at least 6 million of these cells per sample. This sample also belongs to another study, concerning T cells of mothers and their children. That report notes: A slight, non-significant increase in overlap was found for related mother-child pairs relative to unrelated pairs.

The V call is TRBV28, the J call TRBJ2-1; D tentatively fits TRBD1 or TRBD2 (5 bases each). The sample consisted of blood. The receptor was derived from a girl between 2 and 10 years old in good health. CDR3 loop: CASSLRGPINYNEQFF. The DNA for the CDR3 is TGTGCCAGCAGTTTACGGGGCCCTATTAATTACAATGAGCAGTTCTTC.